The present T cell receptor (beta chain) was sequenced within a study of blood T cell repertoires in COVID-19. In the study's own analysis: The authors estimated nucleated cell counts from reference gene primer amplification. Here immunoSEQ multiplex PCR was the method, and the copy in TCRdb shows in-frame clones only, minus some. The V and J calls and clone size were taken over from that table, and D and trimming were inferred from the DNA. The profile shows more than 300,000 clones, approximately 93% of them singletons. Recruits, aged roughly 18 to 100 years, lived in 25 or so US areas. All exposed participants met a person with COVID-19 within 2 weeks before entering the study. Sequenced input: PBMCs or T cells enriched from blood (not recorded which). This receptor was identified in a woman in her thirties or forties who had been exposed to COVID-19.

This CDR3 reads CASSQGADNSPLHF. The CDR3 DNA follows: TGCGCCAGCAGCCAGGGGGCCGATAATTCACCCCTCCACTTT. The chain links TRBV4-3 to TRBJ1-6, with a possible D match to TRBD1 (6 bases). Germline-derived CDR1 and CDR2 are LGHNA and YSLEER. The CDR3 contains 14 residues. V was cut by 3 bases and J by 5 bases, with 8 bases left in between.